This note documents a single TCR beta chain sequence. Antigen specificity is unknown. TCRbeta libraries averaged around 38,000 productive templates per sample. Sequenced by immunoSEQ multiplex PCR; TCRdb stores in-frame clones only, minus some. The table includes about 42,000 clones, 80% to 85% detected once. This sample stems from a study of STAT3 mutations in large granular lymphocyte leukemia. Study overall: Roughly half of the longitudinally sequenced T-LGLL patients carried detectable canonical activating STAT3 mutations.

General study results and limits: At least one immunodominant TCR beta clonotype appeared in every T-cell large granular lymphocyte leukemia patient. Some patients had persisting codominant clonotypes that could mask small clones.

The sample comprised PBMCs. The sequence derives from a human donor with T large granular lymphocyte leukemia. Some clones in this sample may be carry-over from other donors' samples.

The CDR3 DNA sequence: TGTGCCAGCAGTTCTCAGAGGGGCTACACCTTC. This sequence encodes CASSSQRGYTF. The chain employs TRBV9 and TRBJ1-2; D is ambiguous. With 5 bases removed from V and 8 bases from J, the gap between germline ends came to 10 bases. The CDR3 runs to 11 residues. CDR1 SGDLS and CDR2 YYNGEE come from the germline V gene.